This T cell receptor beta chain was found in a study of T cells in localized non-small cell lung cancer (dated by TCRdb to the early 2020s). Background on the whole study: T cell repertoires of about 240 early-stage NSCLC patients were analyzed, with tumors being compared against uninvolved tumor-adjacent lungs. The cohort was made up of 200 to 250 treatment-naive NSCLC patients whose localized lung tumors had been resected. NSCLC patients had a mean age of roughly 66 years, and more than 120 were male and 85 to 110 female.

Including the terminal cysteine and phenylalanine, the CDR3 comprises 15 residues. The kept DNA is CDR3 alone, 45 bases in frame from the first base. Germline trimming amounts to 5 bases on V and 4 bases on J, with 8 as the count of junction bases outside the gene matches. CDR1 SGHNT and CDR2 YENEEA were looked up in the germline V gene. Overall study outcomes, separate from this receptor: Uninvolved tumor-adjacent lung showed the highest T cell clonality, higher than tumor, which suggests more focused antigenic responses in the uninvolved tumor-adjacent lung. Because the study design was exploratory, TCR variables were selected using unadjusted p-values without false-discovery rate correction. Because multi-region tumor sequencing was not done, intratumor heterogeneity could not be ruled out. A median of around 50 of the top 100 tumor clones turned up in the paired uninvolved adjacent lung, and 25 to 30 of those clones also ranked among the top 100 of that same adjacent lung. Longer overall survival was associated with higher T cell density in blood, whereas shorter survival was associated with higher clonality in adjacent lung.

TCR beta CDR3 regions were sequenced from DNA using the immunoSEQ Assay. The original methods were these. To compute T cell density, TCR beta template counts were normalized to usable DNA, which was estimated by amplifying housekeeping genes. The preseqR package was used to estimate richness by extrapolating to 400,000 templates for PBMC samples and to 120,000 templates for tissue samples. Clonality was taken to be one minus Pielou's evenness. Tissue-enriched TCRs were identified through differential abundance testing performed on productive amino-acid clonotypes, with a minimum total count of 5 and an alpha of 0.1. The Jaccard Index and the Morisita Overlap Index were used to measure how much the repertoires overlapped between compartments. GLIPH grouped TCR beta CDR3s together with public tetramer-defined viral CDR3s, and a viral motif had to include at least three viral sequences and also show V-gene enrichment. Entries here come from immuneACCESS through TCRdb and include only in-frame sequences with V and J called. Some clones fail to appear in such tables; in the studies checked, an unresolved V gene covers under half of the shortfall, and the cause of the remainder is unknown. V and J calls plus clone size are reproduced from that table; the DNA served to infer D and trimming. The sample includes some 3,200 clones, with roughly 18% observed a single time. The ten largest clones capture less than 15% of the sample.

This clone is considered medium-sized (0.01 to 0.1%). Its antigen is not yet known. No much larger clone is present one base from it, and per-base qualities are unavailable. At diagnosis, peripheral blood, uninvolved tumor-adjacent lung and tumor were collected and were preserved as a mix of fresh-frozen and FFPE material. The material sequenced was lung tumor tissue, taken before any cancer treatment. This sequence originates from a man aged 35-69 years with stage I lung adenocarcinoma. The V and J genes are TRBV11-3 and TRBJ2-5; 9 bases in the junction line up with TRBD1. DNA sequence: TGTGCCAGCAGCCCCGGACAGGGGAAGGGAGAGACCCAGTACTTC. Its product reads: CASSPGQGKGETQYF.